These T cell receptor beta chains were read from a single sample in a study of blood T cell repertoires in COVID-19. The table came from immunoSEQ multiplex PCR; TCRdb's copy has only in-frame clones and leaves some out. The sample shows 65,000 or so clones, roughly 86% of them seen only once. The sample consisted of peripheral blood. The source is a woman in her 70s with acute or convalescent COVID-19. The CDR3 runs from the conserved cysteine through the conserved F or W. The order of the fields is CDR3 length, D gene, V gene, J gene, CDR3 protein, CDR3 DNA. A D gene is named only where the DNA matches it firmly.

10,-,TRBV25-1,TRBJ2-5,CASVEETQYF,TGTGCCAGCGTAGAAGAGACCCAGTACTTC
15,-,TRBV28,TRBJ2-1,CASTTPRLSYNEQFF,TGTGCCAGCACAACCCCAAGACTGTCCTACAATGAGCAGTTCTTC
17,TRBD2,TRBV6-1,TRBJ2-7,CASSEAGLAGVGYEQYF,TGTGCCAGCAGTGAAGCGGGACTAGCGGGGGTTGGCTACGAGCAGTACTTC
15,-,TRBV4-1,TRBJ2-5,CASSQVPTDQETQYF,TGCGCCAGCAGCCAAGTCCCTACAGACCAAGAGACCCAGTACTTC
11,-,TRBV20-1,TRBJ2-1,CSARDFVEQFF,TGCAGTGCTAGAGATTTCGTTGAGCAGTTCTTC
14,-,TRBV6-1,TRBJ2-5,CASSEVGPIGTQYF,TGTGCCAGCAGTGAAGTGGGCCCGATAGGGACCCAGTACTTC
13,-,TRBV30,TRBJ1-1,CARSERFDGRAFF,TGTGCCCGGAGCGAGCGTTTTGACGGGAGGGCTTTCTTT
13,-,TRBV7-2,TRBJ1-5,CASSPQGLQPQHF,TGTGCCAGCAGCCCCCAGGGTCTTCAGCCCCAGCATTTT
13,-,TRBV5-1,TRBJ2-7,CASSLAGFSEQYF,TGCGCCAGCAGTTTGGCGGGATTCTCCGAGCAGTACTTC
13,-,TRBV12-3/TRBV12-4,TRBJ1-1,CASSFNGNTEAFF,TGTGCCAGCAGTTTCAACGGGAACACTGAAGCTTTCTTT
13,-,TRBV10-2,TRBJ1-1,CASSRQGRTEAFF,TGCGCCAGCAGTCGTCAGGGGAGAACTGAAGCTTTCTTT
13,TRBD1,TRBV18,TRBJ2-4,CASSAGTGDIQYF,TGTGCCAGCTCAGCCGGGACAGGGGACATTCAGTACTTC